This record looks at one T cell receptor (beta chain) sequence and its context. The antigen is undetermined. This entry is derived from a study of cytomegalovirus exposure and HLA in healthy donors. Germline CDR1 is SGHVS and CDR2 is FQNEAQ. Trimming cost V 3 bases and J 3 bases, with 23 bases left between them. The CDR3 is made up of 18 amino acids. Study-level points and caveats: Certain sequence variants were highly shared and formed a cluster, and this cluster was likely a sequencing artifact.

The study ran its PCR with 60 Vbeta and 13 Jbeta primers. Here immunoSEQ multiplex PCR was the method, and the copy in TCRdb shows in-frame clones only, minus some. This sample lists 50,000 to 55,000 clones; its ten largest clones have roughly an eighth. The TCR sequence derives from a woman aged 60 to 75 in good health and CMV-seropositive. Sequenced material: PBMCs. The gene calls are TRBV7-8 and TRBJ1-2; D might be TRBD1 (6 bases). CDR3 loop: CASSLGSAGVEGDYGYTF. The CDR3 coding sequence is TGTGCCAGCAGCTTGGGGTCGGCAGGGGTAGAGGGGGACTATGGCTACACCTTC. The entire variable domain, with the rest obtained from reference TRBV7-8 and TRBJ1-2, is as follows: GAGVSQSPRYKVAKRGQDVALRCDPISGHVSLFWYQQALGQGPEFLTYFQNEAQLDKSGLPSDRFFAERPEGSVSTLKIQRTQQEDSAVYLCASSLGSAGVEGDYGYTFGSGTRLTVV.